These T cell receptor beta chains were read from a single sample in a study of blood T cell repertoires in COVID-19. This table comes from immunoSEQ multiplex PCR, and its TCRdb copy is limited to in-frame clones, with some not included. The sample lists under 150,000 clones, approximately 80% occurring once. The sequencing input was peripheral blood. The receptor set was obtained from a man between 60 and 75 years old with active or convalescent COVID-19. CDR3s include the opening cysteine and the closing phenylalanine or tryptophan. The D gene is left open where the match is weak. Clone size is stated in some rows and not others, as once, few, many or a class when expanded.

J gene: TRBJ2-2
D gene: NA
clone size: once
CDR3 length: 16
V gene: TRBV9
CDR3 protein: CASSVGGVDFTGELFF
CDR3 DNA: TGTGCCAGCAGCGTAGGGGGGGTAGACTTCACCGGGGAGCTGTTTTTT

J gene: TRBJ1-3
D gene: NA
clone size: NA
CDR3 length: 15
V gene: TRBV6-5
CDR3 protein: CASSYSSTGGNTIYF
CDR3 DNA: TGTGCCAGCAGTTACTCGTCCACAGGAGGAAACACCATATATTTT

J gene: TRBJ2-2
D gene: TRBD1
clone size: NA
CDR3 length: 15
V gene: TRBV2
CDR3 protein: CASTFRDRDTGELFF
CDR3 DNA: TGTGCCAGCACTTTCCGGGACAGGGACACCGGGGAGCTGTTTTTT

J gene: TRBJ2-1
D gene: TRBD1
clone size: NA
CDR3 length: 14
V gene: TRBV24-1
CDR3 protein: CATSDLDRAREQFF
CDR3 DNA: TGTGCCACCAGTGACCTGGACAGGGCGAGGGAGCAGTTCTTC

J gene: TRBJ1-3
D gene: NA
clone size: NA
CDR3 length: 13
V gene: TRBV28
CDR3 protein: CVTREGSGNTIYF
CDR3 DNA: TGTGTTACTCGGGAGGGGTCTGGAAACACCATATATTTT

J gene: TRBJ1-2
D gene: TRBD1
clone size: NA
CDR3 length: 15
V gene: TRBV27
CDR3 protein: CASSLSTGGNYGYTF
CDR3 DNA: TGTGCCAGCAGTTTATCAACAGGGGGCAACTATGGCTACACCTTC

J gene: TRBJ2-6
D gene: NA
clone size: NA
CDR3 length: 16
V gene: TRBV6-2/TRBV6-3
CDR3 protein: CASSYSADSGANVLTF
CDR3 DNA: TGTGCCAGCAGTTACTCTGCAGACTCTGGGGCCAACGTCCTGACTTTC

J gene: TRBJ1-3
D gene: TRBD1
clone size: NA
CDR3 length: 15
V gene: TRBV10-3
CDR3 protein: CAIKGGDSSGNTIYF
CDR3 DNA: TGTGCCATTAAAGGTGGGGACAGCTCTGGAAACACCATATATTTT

J gene: TRBJ2-2
D gene: TRBD2
clone size: NA
CDR3 length: 16
V gene: TRBV4-3
CDR3 protein: CASSHPPTGGAGELFF
CDR3 DNA: TGCGCCAGCAGCCACCCCCCGACGGGGGGTGCCGGGGAGCTGTTTTTT

J gene: TRBJ2-2
D gene: TRBD2
clone size: NA
CDR3 length: 17
V gene: TRBV28
CDR3 protein: CASTPLAGGLNTGELFF
CDR3 DNA: TGTGCCAGCACTCCCCTAGCGGGAGGGCTCAACACCGGGGAGCTGTTTTTT

J gene: TRBJ2-3
D gene: NA
clone size: NA
CDR3 length: 14
V gene: TRBV18
CDR3 protein: CASSPDTELYTQYF
CDR3 DNA: TGTGCCAGCTCCCCGGACACAGAGTTATATACGCAGTATTTT

J gene: TRBJ2-3
D gene: NA
clone size: NA
CDR3 length: 15
V gene: TRBV11-1
CDR3 protein: CASSWQGRYTDTQYF
CDR3 DNA: TGTGCCAGCAGCTGGCAGGGTCGCTACACAGATACGCAGTATTTT

J gene: TRBJ2-7
D gene: TRBD2
clone size: NA
CDR3 length: 17
V gene: TRBV6-1
CDR3 protein: CASSVKGLAGGPNEQYF
CDR3 DNA: TGTGCCAGCAGTGTTAAGGGACTAGCGGGAGGGCCCAACGAGCAGTACTTC

J gene: TRBJ2-7
D gene: TRBD2
clone size: NA
CDR3 length: 15
V gene: TRBV5-1
CDR3 protein: CASSSGLAALYEQYF
CDR3 DNA: TGCGCCAGCAGCTCGGGACTAGCGGCACTCTACGAGCAGTACTTC

J gene: TRBJ2-1
D gene: TRBD2
clone size: NA
CDR3 length: 15
V gene: TRBV5-4
CDR3 protein: CASSLGGTRGNEQFF
CDR3 DNA: TGTGCCAGCAGCTTGGGAGGGACTAGAGGGAATGAGCAGTTCTTC

J gene: TRBJ1-1
D gene: NA
clone size: once
CDR3 length: 11
V gene: TRBV7-9
CDR3 protein: CASKQNTEAFF
CDR3 DNA: TGTGCCAGCAAGCAGAACACTGAAGCTTTCTTT

J gene: TRBJ2-1
D gene: NA
clone size: NA
CDR3 length: 15
V gene: TRBV9
CDR3 protein: CASSVVDSGYNEQFF
CDR3 DNA: TGTGCCAGCAGCGTAGTGGATAGCGGATACAATGAGCAGTTCTTC

J gene: TRBJ2-7
D gene: NA
clone size: few
CDR3 length: 15
V gene: TRBV18
CDR3 protein: CASSPFDSTLSEQYF
CDR3 DNA: TGTGCCAGCTCACCATTCGACTCTACACTAAGCGAGCAGTACTTC

J gene: TRBJ2-7
D gene: TRBD1
clone size: NA
CDR3 length: 15
V gene: TRBV27
CDR3 protein: CASSPRGTGTYEQYF
CDR3 DNA: TGTGCCAGCAGCCCTAGGGGGACAGGGACCTACGAGCAGTACTTC

J gene: TRBJ2-1
D gene: NA
clone size: NA
CDR3 length: 13
V gene: TRBV18
CDR3 protein: CASSPGRFNEQFF
CDR3 DNA: TGTGCCAGCTCACCGGGCAGATTCAATGAGCAGTTCTTC

J gene: TRBJ1-1
D gene: NA
clone size: NA
CDR3 length: 13
V gene: TRBV19
CDR3 protein: CASTKRGITEAFF
CDR3 DNA: TGTGCCAGTACCAAGAGGGGGATCACTGAAGCTTTCTTT

J gene: TRBJ2-3
D gene: NA
clone size: NA
CDR3 length: 15
V gene: TRBV7-3
CDR3 protein: CASSRASAYTDTQYF
CDR3 DNA: TGTGCCAGCAGCCGCGCTAGCGCCTACACAGATACGCAGTATTTT

J gene: TRBJ2-1
D gene: TRBD2
clone size: NA
CDR3 length: 16
V gene: TRBV5-6
CDR3 protein: CASSPYLAGAYNEQFF
CDR3 DNA: TGTGCCAGCAGCCCCTACTTAGCGGGAGCCTACAATGAGCAGTTCTTC

J gene: TRBJ1-5
D gene: TRBD1
clone size: few
CDR3 length: 13
V gene: TRBV12-3/TRBV12-4
CDR3 protein: CASRGTGQQPQHF
CDR3 DNA: TGTGCCAGCAGAGGGACAGGGCAACAGCCCCAGCATTTT

J gene: TRBJ2-7
D gene: NA
clone size: NA
CDR3 length: 15
V gene: TRBV2
CDR3 protein: CASSDRITGRDEQYF
CDR3 DNA: TGTGCCAGCAGTGACCGGATAACAGGCCGAGACGAGCAGTACTTC

J gene: TRBJ2-2
D gene: NA
clone size: NA
CDR3 length: 15
V gene: TRBV5-4
CDR3 protein: CASSLGRGNTGELFF
CDR3 DNA: TGTGCCAGCAGCTTGGGAAGGGGGAACACCGGGGAGCTGTTTTTT

J gene: TRBJ1-6
D gene: NA
clone size: NA
CDR3 length: 15
V gene: TRBV15
CDR3 protein: CATSRDGGPYGSLHF
CDR3 DNA: TGTGCCACCAGCAGAGATGGGGGCCCCTACGGGTCCCTCCACTTT

J gene: TRBJ2-3
D gene: NA
clone size: NA
CDR3 length: 15
V gene: TRBV6-6
CDR3 protein: CASNKDGIRESTQYF
CDR3 DNA: TGTGCCAGCAACAAAGACGGGATTAGGGAGAGTACGCAGTATTTT

J gene: TRBJ2-7
D gene: TRBD1
clone size: once
CDR3 length: 16
V gene: TRBV7-9
CDR3 protein: CASSLAPGQGVYEQYF
CDR3 DNA: TGTGCCAGCAGCTTAGCACCCGGACAGGGGGTCTACGAGCAGTACTTC

J gene: TRBJ2-5
D gene: NA
clone size: NA
CDR3 length: 14
V gene: TRBV28
CDR3 protein: CASTLVGGGETQYF
CDR3 DNA: TGTGCCAGCACCCTAGTTGGAGGAGGAGAGACCCAGTACTTC

J gene: TRBJ2-7
D gene: NA
clone size: NA
CDR3 length: 13
V gene: TRBV18
CDR3 protein: CASSSGQTYEQYF
CDR3 DNA: TGTGCCAGCTCATCAGGACAGACCTACGAGCAGTACTTC

J gene: TRBJ2-2
D gene: NA
clone size: NA
CDR3 length: 13
V gene: TRBV6-2/TRBV6-3
CDR3 protein: CASSYTDTGELFF
CDR3 DNA: TGTGCCAGCAGTTACACAGACACCGGGGAGCTGTTTTTT

J gene: TRBJ1-6
D gene: NA
clone size: once
CDR3 length: 14
V gene: TRBV11-2
CDR3 protein: CASSSSSYNSPLHF
CDR3 DNA: TGTGCCAGCAGCTCGAGCTCCTATAATTCACCCCTCCACTTT

J gene: TRBJ2-5
D gene: NA
clone size: NA
CDR3 length: 11
V gene: TRBV5-1
CDR3 protein: CASRSGETQYF
CDR3 DNA: TGCGCCAGCAGGAGTGGAGAGACCCAGTACTTC